Listed here are 9 T cell receptor beta chains from one sample, sequenced in a study of blood T cell repertoires in COVID-19. TCRdb's copy holds only in-frame clones and misses some; the assay was immunoSEQ multiplex PCR. Here the sample spans approximately 230,000 clones, about 85% being singletons. Material: peripheral blood. These receptors came from a man aged 18-30 years with active or convalescent COVID-19.

J is TRBJ2-2 and V is TRBV18; 9 bases align to TRBD1. This CDR3 is built from 18 residues. With 5 bases clipped from V and 5 bases from J, the junction kept 15 bases outside the gene matches. The germline CDR1 and CDR2 sequences are KGHSH and LQKENI. The CDR3 sequence is CASSESLTWTGDTGELFF. The CDR3 DNA is TGTGCCAGCTCAGAATCCCTTACTTGGACAGGGGATACCGGGGAGCTGTTTTTT.

The V gene is TRBV2, the J gene TRBJ1-2; no clear D gene. CDR3 length: 12 residues. Germline CDR1 SNHLY, CDR2 FYNNEI. V lost 7 bases to trimming and J lost 2 bases, with 8 bases between them. For the CDR3, the DNA is TGTGCCAGCAATTCGCAGAACTATGGCTACACCTTC. As protein: CASNSQNYGYTF.

The chain links TRBV19 to TRBJ1-2, with D possibly TRBD1 on 5 matching bases. Trimming removed 3 bases from V and 4 bases from J, with 12 bases in between. This CDR3 is 14 amino acids long. Germline assignment: CDR1 LNHDA and CDR2 SQIVND (reference sequence). For the CDR3, the DNA is TGTGCCAGTAGTATTGGGGACTATTCCTATGGCTACACCTTC. Encoded protein: CASSIGDYSYGYTF.

The rearrangement uses TRBV5-4 and TRBJ1-3; a possible D gene is TRBD1 (5 bases). Trimming removed 2 bases at V and 0 bases at J, with 9 bases between. The germline V gene encodes CDR1 SGHNT and CDR2 YYREEE (reference sequence). This CDR3 contains 15 residues. CDR3 bases: TGTGCCAGCAGCTTTCAGGGTATCTCTGGAAACACCATATATTTT. It specifies CASSFQGISGNTIYF.

This chain links TRBV24-1 with TRBJ2-1, with unresolved D. Trimming cost V 1 base and J 7 bases, with 4 bases left between them. The CDR3 loop spans 12 amino acids. CDR1 and CDR2 (germline): KGHDR, SFDVKD. The CDR3 sequence: CATSDFENEQFF. The DNA for the CDR3 is TGTGCCACCAGTGATTTTGAGAATGAGCAGTTCTTC.

This clone came up once. This sequence joins TRBV7-6 and TRBJ2-7; 7 bases are shared with TRBD2. The germline gives CDR1 SGHVS, CDR2 FNYEAQ. The CDR3 is 15 amino acids. Germline trimming cut 5 bases from V and 5 bases from J; bases unmatched to any gene: 12. The CDR3 region is CASSPGGGKSHEQYF. CDR3 bases: TGTGCCAGCAGCCCTGGGGGGGGGAAGTCCCACGAGCAGTACTTC.

The rearrangement uses TRBV15 and TRBJ1-2; D not resolved. Trimming left V 1 base short and J 7 bases short, with 7 bases between. This CDR3 comprises 12 residues. The V gene's germline CDR1 is LNHNV and CDR2 YYDKDF (reference sequence). For the CDR3, the DNA is TGTGCCACCAGCAGAGTGGCATCTGGCTACACCTTC. Its translation: CATSRVASGYTF.

The chain is built from TRBV28 and TRBJ2-1, with 9 bases aligning to TRBD2. V lost 8 bases, J lost 10 bases, and 9 bases stayed unmatched. Germline V lookup: CDR1 MDHEN, CDR2 SYDVKM. This CDR3 is built from 13 residues. The CDR3 DNA reads as TGTGCCAGCGGTGTGAATAGCGGGAGAGAGCAGTTCTTC. Residues: CASGVNSGREQFF.

Worth noting for this clone: One end of the junction fails to match germline, which may point to a read error. Other DNA sequences of this sample code for an identical CDR3. The chain joins TRBV7-3 to TRBJ2-7, with D perhaps TRBD2 (6 bases). Germline V CDR1 and CDR2: SGHTA, FQGTGA. The CDR3 has 14 residues. CDR3 sequence reads: CASSFVFSGDEQYF. CDR3 DNA: TGTGCCAGCAGCTTTGTCTTTTCGGGGGACGAGCAGTATTTC.